These T cell receptor beta chains were read from a single sample in a study of T cells in tumors after PD-1 blockade. The repertoire was sequenced with immunoSEQ multiplex PCR; TCRdb's copy has only in-frame clones and lacks some. The data hold under 75,000 clones, with around two thirds observed a single time. The sample consisted of PBMCs, taken after anti-PD-1 treatment. Every receptor here comes from a human donor with basal cell carcinoma. CDR3s leave out the opening cysteine and the closing phenylalanine or tryptophan.

V,J,CDR3
TRBV15,TRBJ2-5,ATSRGRDQETQY
TRBV4-1,TRBJ2-5,ASSQPSTGRETQY
TRBV7-9,TRBJ2-4,ASSREGQPLAKNIQY
TRBV2,TRBJ2-1,ASSRGDRIYNEQF
TRBV4-1,TRBJ2-1,ASSQDRRASGGEQF
TRBV12-3/TRBV12-4,TRBJ1-6,ASSTDRYSPLH
TRBV4-1,TRBJ2-5,ASSQDPDRTGLGETQY
TRBV18,TRBJ2-1,ASSPQGSDNEQF
TRBV6-5,TRBJ1-6,ASSPPNSPLH
TRBV12-3/TRBV12-4,TRBJ2-7,ASSFDRGDEQY
TRBV2,TRBJ1-1,ASTVRPNTEAF
TRBV30,TRBJ2-1,AWSVRSLYNEQF
TRBV9,TRBJ1-1,ASIGGAF
TRBV15,TRBJ1-5,ATSRDRSLGQPQH
TRBV6-5,TRBJ1-4,ASSYSVSGEKLF
TRBV7-2,TRBJ1-3,ASSLERGRSGNTIY
TRBV19,TRBJ2-7,ASSIQGVTYEQY
TRBV2,TRBJ2-1,ASKRSTGFVNEQF
TRBV27,TRBJ2-6,ASSLIGQGLSGANVLT
TRBV27,TRBJ1-6,ASSLIDLLEGNSPLH
TRBV4-1,TRBJ2-3,ASSQEPSVAGQILNTDTQY
TRBV7-2,TRBJ2-7,ASSPRTGRSSYEQY
TRBV18,TRBJ2-2,ASSYKAVGGTDTGELF
TRBV7-9,TRBJ2-1,ASSPTSGGVDEQF
TRBV5-1,TRBJ1-4,ASSLAGTGEKLF
TRBV19,TRBJ1-2,ASSTSLGYGYT
TRBV4-1,TRBJ1-1,ASSQEAVLNTEAF
TRBV27,TRBJ1-1,ASSNNIEAF
TRBV29-1,TRBJ1-5,SVTWQGGNQPQH
TRBV4-1,TRBJ2-1,ASSQDVLISYNEQF
TRBV7-8,TRBJ1-2,ASSLGDWGGYGYT
TRBV19,TRBJ2-7,ASSRNRGREQY
TRBV10-3,TRBJ2-3,AISESAGGSTDTQY